This T cell receptor (beta chain) was obtained from a study of T cells after posttransplantation cyclophosphamide. The CDR3 is made up of 13 amino acids. The V and J ends lost 7 bases and 8 bases, in that order; junction bases with no gene match: 7. Per germline, CDR1 LNHDA and CDR2 SQIVND (reference sequence). The data were produced by immunoSEQ multiplex PCR, yet TCRdb's version contains in-frame clones alone and is incomplete. The sample includes tens of thousands of clones, none of them occurring once. Regarding the study as a whole: Recipient CMV seropositivity and CMV reactivation strongly tracked TRB clonality.

This clone has at least ten counts. Its antigen is undetermined. The genes are TRBV19 and TRBJ2-1; 8 bases are a match to TRBD1. The TCR sequence derives from a young man in good health and a related stem cell transplant donor. What was sequenced was PBMCs. The CDR3 sequence: CASTDDRGYEQFF. CDR3 bases: TGTGCCAGTACGGACGACAGGGGCTATGAGCAGTTCTTC.